This T cell receptor beta chain was obtained from a study of blood T cell repertoires in COVID-19 (TCRdb year 2020). About the full investigation: Collaborator samples came from the United States, Italy and Spain and covered acute and convalescent phases of COVID-19. The material from the prospective study consisted of cDNA or gDNA derived from T cells, B-cell-depleted T cells, or PBMCs. Subjects who had been exposed to COVID-19, were actively infected with it, or had recovered from it provided the deeply sampled blood TCRbeta repertoires that made up the dataset. The repertoires were released in a freely available public database meant as a resource for research on the immune response to SARS-CoV-2. The samples were drawn from two sources: the first 160 participants of the ongoing ImmuneRACE study, and over 1,000 subjects contributed by 6 global collaborators. The sample metadata nearly always contained a de-identified subject ID, COVID-19 status, age in years and sex. Where available, HLA class I and class II types were obtained from metadata supplied by the sample provider rather than from assay-based typing. What the study reported, not specific to this receptor: The quantity of clinical and demographic metadata differed by source and by participant and was supplied without curation.

Whole blood was collected in K2EDTA tubes by collaborating institutions according to the institutions' own protocols. For TCRbeta analysis, collaborators shipped samples in one of three forms: frozen whole blood, isolated PBMCs, or DNA extracted from either of those sample types. On this clone: Which antigen it targets is not known. No base quality information exists; no much larger clone differs at one position.

TCRbeta CDR3 regions were amplified from genomic DNA by means of the immunoSEQ Assay, a bias-controlled multiplex PCR. From the authors' description of their analysis: Nucleated cell counts per sample were estimated from amplification of reference gene primers within the assay. To quantify the absolute abundance of each unique TCRbeta CDR3 rearrangement, sequence reads were collapsed and filtered. For each sample, productive Simpson clonality was calculated by taking the square root of Simpson's diversity index across productive rearrangements. TCRdb's version of the immuneACCESS table is confined to in-frame rearrangements and falls short of the full clone set. An unresolved V gene accounts for under half of the shortfall where checked; the remainder is of unknown origin. The V and J calls and the clone size are those of that table, but D and trimming were determined from the DNA. For this sample the table gives 220,000 or so clones, of which 84% were detected only once. The top ten constitute around 2% of the sample.

The germline V gene provides CDR1 SNHLY and CDR2 FYNNEI. Compared with germline, V lacks 7 bases and J lacks 3 bases; bases without a gene match: 3. From cysteine to phenylalanine, the CDR3 is 13 amino acids long. Of all the DNA, just the CDR3 is kept, 39 bases in frame from base 1. Recombination connected TRBV2 to TRBJ2-7, and TRBD2 matches 10 of the central bases. The material sequenced was peripheral blood. The TCR was taken from an older woman with acute or convalescent COVID-19. For the CDR3, the sequence is CASTSGGNYEQYF. In nucleotides, the sequence is TGTGCCAGCACTAGCGGGGGAAACTACGAGCAGTACTTC. The full variable domain, completed from the reference TRBV2 and TRBJ2-7 proteins outside the CDR3, reads EPEVTQTPSHQVTQMGQEVILRCVPISNHLYFYWYRQILGQKVEFLVSFYNNEISEKSEIFDDQFSVERPDGSNFTLKIRSTKLEDSAMYFCASTSGGNYEQYFGPGTRLTVT.